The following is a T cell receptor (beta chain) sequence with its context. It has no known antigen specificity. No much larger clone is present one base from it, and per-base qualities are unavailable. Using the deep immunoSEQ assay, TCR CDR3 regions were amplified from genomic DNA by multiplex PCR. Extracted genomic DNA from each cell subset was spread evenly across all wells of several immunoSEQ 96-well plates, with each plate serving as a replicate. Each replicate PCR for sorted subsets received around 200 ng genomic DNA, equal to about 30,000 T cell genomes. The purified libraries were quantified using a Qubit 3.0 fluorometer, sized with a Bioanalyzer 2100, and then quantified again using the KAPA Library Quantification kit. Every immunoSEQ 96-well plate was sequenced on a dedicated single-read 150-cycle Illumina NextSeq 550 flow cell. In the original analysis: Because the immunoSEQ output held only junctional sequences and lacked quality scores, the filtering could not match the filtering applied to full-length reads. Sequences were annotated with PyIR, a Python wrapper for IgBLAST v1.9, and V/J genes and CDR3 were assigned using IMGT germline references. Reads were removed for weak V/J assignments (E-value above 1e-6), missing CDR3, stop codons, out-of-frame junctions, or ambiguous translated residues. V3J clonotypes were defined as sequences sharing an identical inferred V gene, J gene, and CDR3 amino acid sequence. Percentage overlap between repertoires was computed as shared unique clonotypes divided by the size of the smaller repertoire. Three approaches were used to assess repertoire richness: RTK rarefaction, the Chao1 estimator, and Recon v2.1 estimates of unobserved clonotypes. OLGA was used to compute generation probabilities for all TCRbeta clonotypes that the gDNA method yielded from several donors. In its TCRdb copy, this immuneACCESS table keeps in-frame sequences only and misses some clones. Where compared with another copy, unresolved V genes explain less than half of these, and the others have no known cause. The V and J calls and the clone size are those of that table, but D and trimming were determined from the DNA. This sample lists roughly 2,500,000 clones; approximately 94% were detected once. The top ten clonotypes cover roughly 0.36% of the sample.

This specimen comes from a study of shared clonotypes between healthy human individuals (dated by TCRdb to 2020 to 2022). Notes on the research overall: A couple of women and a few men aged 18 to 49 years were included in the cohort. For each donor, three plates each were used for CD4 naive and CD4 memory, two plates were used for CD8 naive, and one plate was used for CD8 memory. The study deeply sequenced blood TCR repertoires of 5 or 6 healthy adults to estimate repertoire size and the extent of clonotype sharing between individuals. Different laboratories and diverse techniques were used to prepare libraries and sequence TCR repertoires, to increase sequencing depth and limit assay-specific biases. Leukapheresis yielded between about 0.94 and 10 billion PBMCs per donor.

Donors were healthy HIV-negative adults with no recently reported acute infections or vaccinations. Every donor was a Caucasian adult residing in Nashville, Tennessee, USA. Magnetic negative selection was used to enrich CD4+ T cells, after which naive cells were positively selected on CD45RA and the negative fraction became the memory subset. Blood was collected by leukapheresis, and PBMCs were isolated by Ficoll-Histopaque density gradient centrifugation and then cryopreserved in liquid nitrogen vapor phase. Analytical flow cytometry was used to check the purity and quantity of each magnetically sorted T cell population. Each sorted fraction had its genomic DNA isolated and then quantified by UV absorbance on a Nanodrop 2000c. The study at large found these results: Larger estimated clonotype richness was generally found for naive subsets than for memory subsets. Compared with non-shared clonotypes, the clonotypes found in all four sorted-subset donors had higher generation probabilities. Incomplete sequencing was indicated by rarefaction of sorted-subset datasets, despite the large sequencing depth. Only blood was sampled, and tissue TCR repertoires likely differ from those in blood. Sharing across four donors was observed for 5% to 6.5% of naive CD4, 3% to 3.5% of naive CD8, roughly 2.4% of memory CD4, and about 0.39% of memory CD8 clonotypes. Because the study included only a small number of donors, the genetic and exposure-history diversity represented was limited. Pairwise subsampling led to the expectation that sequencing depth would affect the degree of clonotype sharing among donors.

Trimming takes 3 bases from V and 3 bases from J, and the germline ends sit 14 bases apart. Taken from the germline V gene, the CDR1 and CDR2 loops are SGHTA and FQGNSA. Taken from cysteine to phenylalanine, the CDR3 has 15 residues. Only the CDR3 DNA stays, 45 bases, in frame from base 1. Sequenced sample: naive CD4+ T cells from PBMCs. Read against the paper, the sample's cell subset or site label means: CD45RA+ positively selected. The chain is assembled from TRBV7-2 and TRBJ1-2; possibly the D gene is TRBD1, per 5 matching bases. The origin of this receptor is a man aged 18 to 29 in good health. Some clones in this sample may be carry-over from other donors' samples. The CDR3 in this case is CASSFRAGTDYGYTF. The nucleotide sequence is TGTGCCAGCAGCTTTAGGGCAGGGACTGACTATGGCTACACCTTC. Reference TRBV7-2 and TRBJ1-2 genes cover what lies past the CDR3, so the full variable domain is GAGVSQSPSNKVTEKGKDVELRCDPISGHTALYWYRQSLGQGLEFLIYFQGNSAPDKSGLPSDRFSAERTGGSVSTLTIQRTQQEDSAVYLCASSFRAGTDYGYTFGSGTRLTVV.